What follows describes a single T cell receptor beta chain. Its antigen remains unidentified. In the PCR, 60 Vbeta and 13 Jbeta primers were used. Repertoires were generated with immunoSEQ multiplex PCR, while TCRdb's copy carries only in-frame clones and drops some. The table lists about 160,000 clones, over 70% of them singletons. These data come from a study of cytomegalovirus exposure and HLA in healthy donors. CDR1 and CDR2 (germline): MGHRA, YSYEKL. V gave up 5 bases and J gave up 2 bases, with 9 bases separating them. CDR3 length: 14 residues. Study-wide results and limits: By a later analysis, the bulk of CMV-associated TCR beta chains appeared HLA-restricted. About 87% or about 30% of the time was how often most TCR beta V segments were productive, according to an earlier analysis.

The sequenced sample consisted of PBMCs. The gene calls are TRBV4-1 and TRBJ1-4; tentative D call: TRBD1 (6 bases). The clonotype was recovered from a man younger than 40 in good health and CMV-seronegative. The CDR3 DNA is TGCGCCAGCAGCGTCACAGGGACTAATGAAAAACTGTTTTTT. It encodes CASSVTGTNEKLFF.